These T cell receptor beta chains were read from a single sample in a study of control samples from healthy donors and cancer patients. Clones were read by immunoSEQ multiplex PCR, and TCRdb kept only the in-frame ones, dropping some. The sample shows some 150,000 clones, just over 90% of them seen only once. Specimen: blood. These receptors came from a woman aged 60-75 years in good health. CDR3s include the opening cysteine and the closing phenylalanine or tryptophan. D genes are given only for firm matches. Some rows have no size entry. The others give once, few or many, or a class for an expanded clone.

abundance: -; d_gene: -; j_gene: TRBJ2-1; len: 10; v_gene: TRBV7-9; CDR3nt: TGTGCCAGCAGCGGTAATGAGCAGTTCTTC; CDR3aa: CASSGNEQFF
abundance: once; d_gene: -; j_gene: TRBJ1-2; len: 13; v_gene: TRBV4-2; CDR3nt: TGTGCCAGTACCTCGGCCCCCGGCTATGGCTACACCTTC; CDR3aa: CASTSAPGYGYTF
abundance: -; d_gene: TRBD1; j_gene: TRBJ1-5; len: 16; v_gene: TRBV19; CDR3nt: TGTGCCAGTAGGTATAAGACAGGGTCCGGCAATCAGCCCCAGCATTTT; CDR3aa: CASRYKTGSGNQPQHF
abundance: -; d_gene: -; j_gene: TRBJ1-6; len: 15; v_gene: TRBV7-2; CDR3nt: TGTGCCAGCAGCTTAACGGGGGCATATAATTCACCCCTCCACTTT; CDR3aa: CASSLTGAYNSPLHF
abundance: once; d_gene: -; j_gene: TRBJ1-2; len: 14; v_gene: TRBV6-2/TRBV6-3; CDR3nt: TGTGCCAGCAGTATCCGCGACGGGGGCTGGGGCTACACCTTC; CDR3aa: CASSIRDGGWGYTF
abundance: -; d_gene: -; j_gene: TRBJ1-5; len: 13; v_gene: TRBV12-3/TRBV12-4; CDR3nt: TGTGCCAGCAGTTTAGAGGGCGCCCAGCCCCAGCATTTT; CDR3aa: CASSLEGAQPQHF
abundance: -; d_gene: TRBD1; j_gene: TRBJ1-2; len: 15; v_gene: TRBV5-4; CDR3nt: TGTGCCAGCAGCACCGGGACAGGCATTAACTATGGCTACACCTTC; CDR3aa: CASSTGTGINYGYTF
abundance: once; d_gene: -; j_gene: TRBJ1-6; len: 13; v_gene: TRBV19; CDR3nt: TGTGCCAGTAGTTTCACGAATAATTCACCCCTCCACTTT; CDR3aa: CASSFTNNSPLHF
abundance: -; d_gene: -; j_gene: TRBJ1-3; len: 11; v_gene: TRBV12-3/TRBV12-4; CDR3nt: TGTGCCAGCAGTAGGGTATACACCATATATTTT; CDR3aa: CASSRVYTIYF
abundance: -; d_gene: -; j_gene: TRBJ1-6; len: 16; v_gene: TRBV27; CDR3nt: TGTGCCAGCAGTTACAGGACAGCCCAGTCGGCTTCACCCCTCCACTTT; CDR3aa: CASSYRTAQSASPLHF
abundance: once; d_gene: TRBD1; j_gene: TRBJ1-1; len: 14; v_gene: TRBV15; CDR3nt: TGTGCCACCAGCAGAAGGTCCGGGACAGATGAAGCTTTCTTT; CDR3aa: CATSRRSGTDEAFF
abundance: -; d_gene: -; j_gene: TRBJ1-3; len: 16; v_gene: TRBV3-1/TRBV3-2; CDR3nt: TGTGCCAGCAGTCCGGTAAGCAGGGGCTCTGGAAACACCATATATTTT; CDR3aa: CASSPVSRGSGNTIYF
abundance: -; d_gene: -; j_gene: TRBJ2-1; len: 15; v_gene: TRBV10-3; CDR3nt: TGTGCCATCAGTGACTTGGGACGGGACAACAATGAGCAGTTCTTC; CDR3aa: CAISDLGRDNNEQFF
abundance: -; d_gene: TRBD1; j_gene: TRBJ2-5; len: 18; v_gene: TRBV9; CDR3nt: TGTGCCAGCAGCCTTTATACCGGTCCCGGGGACAGGGAAGAGACCCAGTACTTC; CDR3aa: CASSLYTGPGDREETQYF